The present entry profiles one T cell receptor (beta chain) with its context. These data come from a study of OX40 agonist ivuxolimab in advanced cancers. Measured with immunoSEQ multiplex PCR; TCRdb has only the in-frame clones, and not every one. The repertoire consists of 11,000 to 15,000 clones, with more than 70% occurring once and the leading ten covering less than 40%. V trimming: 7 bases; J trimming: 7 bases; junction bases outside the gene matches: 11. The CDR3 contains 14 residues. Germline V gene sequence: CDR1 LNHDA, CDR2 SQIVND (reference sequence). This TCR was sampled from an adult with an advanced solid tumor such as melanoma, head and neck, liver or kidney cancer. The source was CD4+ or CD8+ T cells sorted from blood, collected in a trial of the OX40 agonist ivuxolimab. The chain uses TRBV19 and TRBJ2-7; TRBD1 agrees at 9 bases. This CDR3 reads CASNQGQGPGEQYF. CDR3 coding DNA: TGTGCCAGTAACCAGGGACAGGGCCCCGGGGAGCAGTACTTC.